This T cell receptor beta chain derives from a study of T cell responses to AZD1222 COVID-19 vaccine. This CDR3 region has 14 residues. Trimming took off 1 base at V and 4 bases at J, with 8 bases between the two ends. Germline-derived CDR1 and CDR2 are SGHVS and FNYEAQ. Assay: immunoSEQ multiplex PCR; the TCRdb copy retains only in-frame clones and omits some. Of some 88,000 clones in the sample, approximately 90% were seen once. General study points: Rises in breadth and depth of Spike-specific TCRs came after two AZD1222 doses. Spike was spanned by vaccine-associated CD4 TCRs, with dominance at 160-218 and 743-854.

Details on this clone: What it binds is unknown.

The specimen comprised peripheral blood, sampled 28 days after the second AZD1222 dose. This receptor was identified in an adult who received the AZD1222 COVID-19 vaccine. The genes are TRBV7-6 and TRBJ2-1, with D hard to call. The CDR3 protein is CASSLGAVYNEQFF. CDR3 nucleotides: TGTGCCAGCAGCTTAGGCGCGGTTTACAATGAGCAGTTCTTC.